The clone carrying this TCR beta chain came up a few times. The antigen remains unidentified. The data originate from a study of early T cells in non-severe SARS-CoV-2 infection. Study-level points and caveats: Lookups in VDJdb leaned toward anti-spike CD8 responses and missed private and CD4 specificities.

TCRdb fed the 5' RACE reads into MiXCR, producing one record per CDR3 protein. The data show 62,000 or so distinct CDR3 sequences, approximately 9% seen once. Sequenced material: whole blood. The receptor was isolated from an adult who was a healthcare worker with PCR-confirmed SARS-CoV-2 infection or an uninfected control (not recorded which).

The CDR3 loop is CASSRLAGAPSSYNEQFF. The CDR3 coding sequence is TGTGCCAGTAGTAGGCTAGCGGGGGCCCCGAGCTCCTACAATGAGCAGTTCTTC. The rearrangement joins TRBV19 to TRBJ2-1; 10 bases fit TRBD2. J was trimmed by 0 bases and V by 4 bases; bases with no gene match: 9. The CDR3 runs to 18 residues. Germline V gives CDR1 LNHDA, CDR2 SQIVND (reference sequence).